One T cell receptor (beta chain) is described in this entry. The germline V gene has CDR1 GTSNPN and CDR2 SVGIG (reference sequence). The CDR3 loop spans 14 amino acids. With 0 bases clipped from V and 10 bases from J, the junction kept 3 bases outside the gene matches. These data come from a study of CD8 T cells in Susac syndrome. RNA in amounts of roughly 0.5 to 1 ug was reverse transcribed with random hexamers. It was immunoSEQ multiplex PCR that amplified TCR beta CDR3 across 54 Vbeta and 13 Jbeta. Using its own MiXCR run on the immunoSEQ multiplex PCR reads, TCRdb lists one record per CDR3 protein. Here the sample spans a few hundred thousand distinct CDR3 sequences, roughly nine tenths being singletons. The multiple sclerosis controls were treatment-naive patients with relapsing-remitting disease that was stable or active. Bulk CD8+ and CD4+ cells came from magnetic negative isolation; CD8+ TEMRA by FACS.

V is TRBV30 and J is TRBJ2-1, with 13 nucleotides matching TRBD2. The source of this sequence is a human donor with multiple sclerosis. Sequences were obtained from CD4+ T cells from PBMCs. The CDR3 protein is CAWSVGTSGAEQFF. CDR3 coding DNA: TGTGCCTGGAGTGTTGGGACTAGCGGGGCCGAGCAGTTCTTC.